The 3 T cell receptor beta chains given below trace back to one sample, sequenced in a study of T cell repertoires in cytomegalovirus infection. A single record per CDR3 protein comes from TCRdb applying MiXCR to the reads. The top ten hold approximately 2.3% of the sample, which has almost 300,000 distinct CDR3 sequences, 9.6% seen once. Sequencing input: PBMCs. The receptors come from a human donor in good health (CMV status not recorded). Some clones in this sample may be carry-over from other donors' samples.

This clonotype occurred many times. The rearrangement links TRBV12-3 or TRBV12-4 to TRBJ1-6; 7 bases align to TRBD1. The CDR3 has 16 residues. V trimming: 4 bases; J trimming: 7 bases; junction bases outside the gene matches: 10. The CDR3 loop is CASSSRLGTVNSPLHF. CDR3 nucleotides: TGTGCCAGCAGTTCACGCCTCGGGACAGTAAATTCACCCCTCCACTTT.

The genes are TRBV20-1 and TRBJ1-5, with 7 bases that match TRBD1. Germline CDR1 DFQATT, CDR2 SNEGSKA (reference sequence). V was pared by 3 bases and J by 2 bases, with 4 bases of the junction left unmatched. The CDR3 sequence is 14 residues long. The CDR3 protein is CSARGGGGNQPQHF. The CDR3 nucleotides read TGCAGTGCTAGGGGAGGGGGCGGCAATCAGCCCCAGCATTTT.

This clonotype was observed at least ten times. The chain has TRBV7-2 and TRBJ2-7; 9 bases are a match to TRBD1. The CDR3 loop spans 14 amino acids. Per germline, CDR1 SGHTA and CDR2 FQGNSA. V trimming: 1 base; J trimming: 7 bases; junction bases outside the gene matches: 5. The CDR3 protein is CASSLENRGREQYF. DNA of the CDR3: TGTGCCAGCAGCTTAGAAAACAGGGGGCGGGAGCAGTACTTC.